The 31 T cell receptor beta chains listed next were all sequenced from one sample in a study of identical twins. TCRdb reanalysed the 5' RACE reads using MiXCR and keeps one entry per CDR3 protein. The sample contains some 1,700,000 distinct CDR3 sequences, less than 40% of which appear only once. Sequencing was carried out using cord blood. These TCRs come from a newborn girl in good health.

This chain uses TRBV12-3 or TRBV12-4 with TRBJ1-2; D unclear. CDR3 size: 18 residues. V dropped 7 bases and J dropped 6 bases, with 30 bases sitting between them. This CDR3 is CASTGNYLTLPNRHGYTF. DNA for the CDR3: TGTGCCAGCACTGGGAACTACCTTACCTTGCCAAATCGACATGGCTACACCTTC.

The chain joins TRBV12-3 or TRBV12-4 to TRBJ1-2; TRBD1 aligns across 7 bases. Germline trimming cut 6 bases from V and 10 bases from J; bases unmatched to any gene: 26. This CDR3 region has 18 residues. CDR3 DNA sequence: TGTGCCAGCAGCTCCCTACAGGGGACCCCACCTGACCCCTCATCCTACACCTTC. Translation gives CASSSLQGTPPDPSSYTF.

This clonotype showed up just a few times. The V call is TRBV28, the J call TRBJ1-2; the match to TRBD1 covers 8 bases. With V trimmed by 6 bases and J by 5 bases, 11 bases remained unmatched. CDR1 MDHEN and CDR2 SYDVKM come from the germline V gene. The CDR3 totals 15 residues. Here the CDR3 reads CASSLLQGDSYGYTF. CDR3 in DNA: TGTGCCAGCAGCTTACTACAGGGGGACTCATATGGCTACACCTTC.

This sequence joins TRBV5-1 and TRBJ2-1; D may be TRBD2 (5 bases). From germline, CDR1 is SGHRS and CDR2 YFSETQ. The germline V and J ends were trimmed by 4 bases and 6 bases, with 32 bases remaining between them. The CDR3 consists of 20 residues. DNA for the CDR3: TGCGCCAGCAGCATCTGGGATAGCGCGATAGGTTTATCGGTTTCCAATGAGCAGTTCTTC. This gives the protein CASSIWDSAIGLSVSNEQFF.

This clonotype was recorded a few times. The chain links TRBV4-2 to TRBJ2-3; 8 bases fit TRBD2. CDR3 length equals 15 residues. Unmatched junction bases numbered 6, after V lost 2 bases and J lost 5 bases. CDR1 and CDR2 (germline): LGHNA, YNFKEQ. The CDR3 nucleotides read TGTGCCAGCAGCCAAACTAGCGGTGGTCGAGATACGCAGTATTTT. It translates to CASSQTSGGRDTQYF.

There are a few counts of this clonotype. The genes are TRBV20-1 and TRBJ1-4, with 11 bases aligning to TRBD1. Germline values: CDR1 DFQATT, CDR2 SNEGSKA (reference sequence). Unmatched junction bases numbered 10, after V lost 3 bases and J lost 7 bases. The CDR3 has 16 residues. The CDR3: CSARSLSGTGGEKLFF. The CDR3 DNA is TGCAGTGCTAGGTCACTTTCCGGGACAGGGGGTGAAAAACTGTTTTTT.

The chain combines TRBV27 with TRBJ2-1; TRBD2 aligns across 11 bases. The V and J ends lost 5 bases and 0 bases, in that order; junction bases with no gene match: 6. Germline CDR1 MNHEY, CDR2 SMNVEV (reference sequence). The CDR3 runs 17 residues. The CDR3 region is CASSTSGRGGSYNEQFF. For the CDR3, the DNA is TGTGCCAGCAGTACTAGCGGGAGAGGCGGCTCCTACAATGAGCAGTTCTTC.

The V and J genes are TRBV9 and TRBJ2-1; D may be TRBD1 or TRBD2 (6 bases each). CDR1 and CDR2 (germline): SGDLS, YYNGEE. CDR3 size: 14 residues. The V and J ends lost 3 bases and 10 bases respectively, with 17 bases between them. The CDR3 sequence is CASSAGAVVREQFF. The CDR3 nucleotides read TGTGCCAGCAGCGCGGGGGCGGTTGTTCGGGAGCAGTTCTTC.

This clonotype appeared a few times. The chain joins TRBV4-1 to TRBJ2-5, with 8 bases identical to TRBD2. J lost 4 bases, V lost 1 base, and 2 bases had no gene match. From germline, CDR1 is MGHRA and CDR2 YSYEKL. The CDR3 extends over 14 amino acids. CDR3 nucleotide sequence: TGCGCCAGCAGCCAAGCGGGGGGGGCAGAGACCCAGTACTTC. Its translation is CASSQAGGAETQYF.

This clonotype was seen at least ten times. This sequence joins TRBV4-2 and TRBJ1-6, with TRBD1 identical over 7 bases. V shed 0 bases, J shed 5 bases, and the junction held 7 bases outside the gene matches. CDR1 is LGHNA, CDR2 YNFKEQ, per germline. This CDR3 comprises 17 residues. The chain's CDR3 is CASSQDWGTANNSPLHF. The CDR3 DNA reads as TGTGCCAGCAGCCAAGATTGGGGGACAGCTAATAATTCACCCCTCCACTTT.

This chain links TRBV3-1 with TRBJ1-6, with D tentatively TRBD1 (5 bases). The V end lost 4 bases, the J end lost 6 bases, and 10 bases lay between the germline ends. The CDR3 loop spans 14 amino acids. Per germline, CDR1 LGHDT and CDR2 YNNKEL (reference sequence). The CDR3 region has the DNA TGTGCCAGCAGCCCACACAGGATTAATTCACCCCTCCACTTT. Translated, it gives CASSPHRINSPLHF.

The J gene is TRBJ2-4, the V gene TRBV6-6; TRBD2 might be the D (5 bases). V was clipped by 6 bases and J by 0 bases, with 18 bases between them. The CDR3 has 17 amino acids. Looked up from germline, CDR1 is MNHNY and CDR2 is SVGAGI (reference sequence). The CDR3 here is CASRRLYGEGAKNIQYF. CDR3 DNA sequence: TGTGCCAGCAGGCGTCTATATGGAGAGGGAGCCAAAAACATTCAGTACTTC.

This clonotype occurred a few times. V is TRBV13 and J is TRBJ2-3, with no clear D. Germline V gene data show CDR1 as PRHDT and CDR2 as FYEKMQ (reference sequence). Deletions cut 5 bases from V and 2 bases from J, with 11 bases between. This CDR3 comprises 14 residues. The CDR3 coding sequence is TGTGCCAGCAGCGCACAGAGTCCCACAGATACGCAGTATTTT. This codes for CASSAQSPTDTQYF.

This sequence joins TRBV20-1 and TRBJ2-5, with 12 bases that match TRBD2. This CDR3 contains 16 residues. Germline CDR1 DFQATT, CDR2 SNEGSKA (reference sequence). Trimming removed 0 bases from V and 4 bases from J; junction bases left unmatched: 6. The CDR3 is CSARDATSGGTETQYF. The CDR3 nucleotides read TGCAGTGCTAGAGATGCCACTAGCGGGGGGACAGAGACCCAGTACTTC.

V and J are TRBV5-1 and TRBJ2-5, with TRBD2 identical over 13 bases. J gave up 2 bases and V 4 bases, and 5 bases lay outside the gene matches. In germline, CDR1 is SGHRS, CDR2 YFSETQ. This CDR3 is 16 amino acids long. The CDR3 nucleotides are TGCGCCAGCAGCAGGGCGACTAGCGGGGGGCAAGAGACCCAGTACTTC. Translating it yields CASSRATSGGQETQYF.

This clonotype was seen a handful of times. DNA of the CDR3: TGTGCCAGCAGCTCGCGGGGGGTAAAGTACAATGAGCAGTTCTTC. Translating it yields CASSSRGVKYNEQFF. V usage is TRBV9 and J usage is TRBJ2-1, with TRBD2 identical over 8 bases. Trimming took 4 bases from V and 4 from J; bases not matched to a gene: 7. The CDR3 has 15 residues. The germline V gene has CDR1 SGDLS and CDR2 YYNGEE.

This chain joins TRBV28 and TRBJ2-5; 14 bases align to TRBD2. The CDR3 covers 17 residues. CDR1 is MDHEN, CDR2 SYDVKM, per germline. With V trimmed by 6 bases and J by 5 bases, 11 bases remained unmatched. The DNA for the CDR3 is TGTGCCAGCAGCCGACCTGGACTAGCGGGAGGCTGGGAGACCCAGTACTTC. Amino acid sequence: CASSRPGLAGGWETQYF.

The sample holds many counts of this clonotype. The junction departs from the called germline gene at one end, perhaps through a read error. This chain links TRBV5-1 with TRBJ2-3; 7 bases align to TRBD2. Germline CDR1 is SGHRS and CDR2 is YFSETQ. The CDR3 is 14 residues long. The CDR3 DNA reads as TGTGCCAGCAGCCTGAGCGGGGCCACAGATACGCAGTATTTT. It codes for CASSLSGATDTQYF.

This clonotype has more than one count but fewer than ten. The chain recombines TRBV20-1 with TRBJ2-1; 12 bases agree with TRBD2. The CDR3 has 14 amino acids. The germline CDR1 and CDR2 sequences are DFQATT and SNEGSKA (reference sequence). J was trimmed by 8 bases and V by 4 bases; bases with no gene match: 6. DNA for the CDR3: TGCAGTGCTACCCCGACTAGCGGGGGCCATGAGCAGTTCTTC. This translates into CSATPTSGGHEQFF.

V usage is TRBV28 and J usage is TRBJ2-5; D remains unclear. With 5 bases removed from V and 2 bases from J, the gap between germline ends came to 15 bases. Germline CDR1 is MDHEN and CDR2 is SYDVKM. The CDR3 loop spans 15 amino acids. The CDR3 sequence: CASSPLKGMQETQYF. The CDR3 bases are TGTGCCAGCAGTCCATTAAAGGGAATGCAAGAGACCCAGTACTTC.

The chain uses TRBV7-9 and TRBJ1-5, with D maybe TRBD1 (6 bases). This CDR3 is 15 amino acids long. V gave up 1 base and J gave up 3 bases, with 10 bases separating them. Germline CDR1 reads SEHNR; CDR2 reads FQNEAQ (reference sequence). CDR3 in amino acids: CASSLEGGPNQPQHF. The CDR3 DNA reads TGTGCCAGCAGCTTAGAAGGGGGACCCAATCAGCCCCAGCATTTT.

This clonotype appeared a few times. The chain recombines TRBV11-2 with TRBJ2-5; 10 bases align to TRBD2. The tail of the sequence fits TRBJ2-7 better, so the J call may be wrong. The CDR3 is made up of 15 amino acids. Germline V gene data show CDR1 as SGHAT and CDR2 as FQNNGV. Here the CDR3 reads CASSLDEREGYEQYF. CDR3 coding DNA: TGTGCCAGCAGCTTAGATGAGCGGGAGGGCTACGAGCAGTACTTC.

There are a few counts of this clonotype. The V call is TRBV7-2, the J call TRBJ1-6; D might be TRBD1 (6 bases). Germline lookup yields CDR1 SGHTA and CDR2 FQGNSA. Trimming shortened V by 5 bases and J by 2 bases, and 10 bases separated the two germline ends. CDR3 size: 15 residues. The CDR3 loop reads CASSTTGTYNSPLHF. The CDR3 nucleotides are TGTGCCAGCAGCACCACAGGGACCTATAATTCACCCCTCCACTTT.

The chain combines TRBV7-9 with TRBJ1-1, with D perhaps TRBD1 (5 bases). The CDR3 covers 14 residues. From germline, CDR1 is SEHNR and CDR2 FQNEAQ (reference sequence). Trimming pared 4 bases from V and 1 base from J, leaving 10 bases between. Here the CDR3 reads CASSWSTGNTEAFF. The CDR3 DNA is TGTGCCAGCAGCTGGTCAACAGGGAACACTGAAGCTTTCTTT.

With regard to this clonotype: The junction departs from the called germline gene at one end, perhaps through a read error. The CDR3 bases are TGCAGTGCTGGAAACACAGATACGCGGTATTTT. It is translated as CSAGNTDTRYF. The chain uses TRBV20-1 and TRBJ2-3, with unresolved D. Germline-derived CDR1 and CDR2 are DFQATT and SNEGSKA (reference sequence). The CDR3 loop spans 11 amino acids.

The CDR3 DNA is TGTGCCAGCAGTTTAGGGCGGGGGGGCCTTAGCAATGAGCAGTTCTTC. It encodes CASSLGRGGLSNEQFF. The chain joins TRBV12-3 or TRBV12-4 to TRBJ2-1, with TRBD2 matching over 9 bases. The CDR3 consists of 16 residues. V lost 1 base to trimming and J lost 6 bases; unmatched junction nucleotides: 7.

This clonotype has ten or more counts. CDR3 sequence (DNA): TGCAGCGTTGTAGGGCAACAGGGGGTGGCAGATACGCAGTATTTT. It translates to CSVVGQQGVADTQYF. The chain couples TRBV29-1 to TRBJ2-3; the match to TRBD1 covers 8 bases. Germline V CDR1 and CDR2: SQVTM, ANQGSEA. V shed 4 bases, J shed 4 bases, and the junction held 10 bases outside the gene matches. The CDR3 consists of 15 residues.

V is TRBV7-9 and J is TRBJ1-2; D uncertain. The CDR3 runs 13 residues. Trimming pared 2 bases from V and 8 bases from J, leaving 12 bases between. Looked up from germline, CDR1 is SEHNR and CDR2 is FQNEAQ (reference sequence). The DNA for the CDR3 is TGTGCCAGCAGCTTAAAGGGCGGCGGAGGCTACACCTTC. This sequence encodes CASSLKGGGGYTF.

The chain has TRBV24-1 and TRBJ2-7, with D tentatively TRBD1 (6 bases). With 4 bases removed from V and 4 bases from J, the gap between germline ends came to 10 bases. Germline V gene lookup returns CDR1 KGHDR and CDR2 SFDVKD. This CDR3 contains 13 residues. CDR3 DNA: TGTGCCACCAGTGAAGGAACAGGGTACGAGCAGTACTTC. Encoded protein: CATSEGTGYEQYF.

This clonotype occurred many times. The chain links TRBV29-1 to TRBJ2-5; TRBD1 might be the D (6 bases). The CDR3 spans 11 residues. V lost 5 bases, J lost 5 bases, and 9 bases lay in between. Germline loops: CDR1 SQVTM, CDR2 ANQGSEA. This CDR3 reads CSVTQGETQYF. CDR3 in DNA: TGCAGCGTTACCCAGGGGGAGACCCAGTACTTC.

The J gene is TRBJ1-2, the V gene TRBV2; weak D call: TRBD1 (6 bases). The CDR3 is made up of 16 amino acids. V was shortened by 7 bases and J by 5 bases, with 23 bases between the two germline ends. Per germline, CDR1 SNHLY and CDR2 FYNNEI. The CDR3 reads CASTVDRGTSDYGYTF. The DNA of the CDR3 is TGTGCCAGCACCGTAGACCGTGGGACATCAGATTATGGCTACACCTTC.